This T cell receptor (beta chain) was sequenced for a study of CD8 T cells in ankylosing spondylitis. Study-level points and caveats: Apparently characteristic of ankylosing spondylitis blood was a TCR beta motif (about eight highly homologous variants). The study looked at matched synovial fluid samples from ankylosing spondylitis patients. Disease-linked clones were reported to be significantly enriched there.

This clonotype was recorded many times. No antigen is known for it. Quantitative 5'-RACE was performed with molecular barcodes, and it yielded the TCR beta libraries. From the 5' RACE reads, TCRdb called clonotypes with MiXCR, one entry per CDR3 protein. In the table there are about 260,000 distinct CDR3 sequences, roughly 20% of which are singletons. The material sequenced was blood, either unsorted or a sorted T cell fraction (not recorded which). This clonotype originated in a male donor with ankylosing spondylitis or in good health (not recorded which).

The CDR3 coding sequence is TGTGCCACCAGCGGAATCCTCCAGGGGAACCAAGAGACCCAGTACTTC. Protein product: CATSGILQGNQETQYF. This chain links TRBV15 with TRBJ2-5, with a tentative D call TRBD1 (6 bases). Germline-derived CDR1 and CDR2 are LNHNV and YYDKDF (reference sequence). This CDR3 contains 16 residues. V was pared by 5 bases and J by 0 bases, with 16 bases between.